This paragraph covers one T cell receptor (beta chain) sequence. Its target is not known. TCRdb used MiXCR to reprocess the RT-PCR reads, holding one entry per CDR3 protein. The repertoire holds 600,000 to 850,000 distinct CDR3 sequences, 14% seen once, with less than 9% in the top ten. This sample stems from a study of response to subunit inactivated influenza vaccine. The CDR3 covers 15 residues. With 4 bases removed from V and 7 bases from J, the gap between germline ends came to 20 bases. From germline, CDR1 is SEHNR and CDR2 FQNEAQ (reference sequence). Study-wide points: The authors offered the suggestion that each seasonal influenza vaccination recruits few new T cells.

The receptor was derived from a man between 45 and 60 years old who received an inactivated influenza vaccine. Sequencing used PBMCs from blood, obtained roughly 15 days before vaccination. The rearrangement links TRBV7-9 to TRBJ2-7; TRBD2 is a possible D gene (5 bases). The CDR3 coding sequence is TGTGCCAGCAGCTCGCCTCGGATAGCGTTGGGGGAGCAGTACTTC. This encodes CASSSPRIALGEQYF.